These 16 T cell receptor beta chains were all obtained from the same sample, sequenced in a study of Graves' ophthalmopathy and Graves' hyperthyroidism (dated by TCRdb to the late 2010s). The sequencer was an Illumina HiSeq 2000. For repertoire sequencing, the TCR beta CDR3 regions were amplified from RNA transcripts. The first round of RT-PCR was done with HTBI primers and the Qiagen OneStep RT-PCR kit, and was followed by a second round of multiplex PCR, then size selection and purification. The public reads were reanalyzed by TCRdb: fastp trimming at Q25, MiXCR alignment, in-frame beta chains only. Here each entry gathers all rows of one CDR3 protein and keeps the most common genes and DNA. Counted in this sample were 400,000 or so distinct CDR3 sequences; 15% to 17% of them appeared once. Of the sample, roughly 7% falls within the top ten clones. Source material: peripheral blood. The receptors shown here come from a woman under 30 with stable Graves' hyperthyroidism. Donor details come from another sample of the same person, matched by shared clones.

The CDR3 region is CASSLGDSPNQPQHF. DNA for the CDR3: TGTGCCAGCAGTTTGGGGGACTCCCCAAATCAGCCCCAGCATTTT. V usage is TRBV6-5 and J usage is TRBJ1-5; a possible D gene is TRBD1 (5 bases). Germline CDR1 reads MNHEY; CDR2 reads SVGAGI. The CDR3 totals 15 residues. The ends were cut back, 4 bases at V and 4 bases at J, with 14 bases in the middle.

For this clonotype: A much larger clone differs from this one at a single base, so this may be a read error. CDR3 amino acids: CASSEPGLAGGETQYF. The CDR3 bases are TGTGCCAGCAGTGAGCCGGGACTAGCGGGAGGAGAGACCCAGTACTTC. This chain links TRBV12-3 or TRBV12-4 with TRBJ2-5; 15 bases line up with TRBD2. After removal of 5 bases from V and 4 bases from J, the junction contained 5 bases not matched to a gene. This CDR3 comprises 16 residues.

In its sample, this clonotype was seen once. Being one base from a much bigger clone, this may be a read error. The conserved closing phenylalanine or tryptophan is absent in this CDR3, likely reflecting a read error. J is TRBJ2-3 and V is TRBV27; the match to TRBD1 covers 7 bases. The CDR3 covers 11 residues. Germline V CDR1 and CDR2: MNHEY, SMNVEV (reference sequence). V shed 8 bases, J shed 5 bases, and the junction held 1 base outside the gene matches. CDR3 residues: CASHRGDTQYC. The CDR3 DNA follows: TGTGCCAGCCACAGGGGAGATACGCAGTATTGT.

The CDR3 loop reads CASSISPGQGLKPQHF. The CDR3 region has the DNA TGTGCCAGTAGTATTTCACCGGGACAGGGTCTAAAGCCCCAGCATTTT. The gene calls are TRBV19 and TRBJ1-5; 9 bases align to TRBD1. The germline V gene encodes CDR1 LNHDA and CDR2 SQIVND (reference sequence). The junction had 11 bases not matched to a gene; V was cut back by 3 bases and J by 8 bases. This CDR3 spans 16 amino acids.

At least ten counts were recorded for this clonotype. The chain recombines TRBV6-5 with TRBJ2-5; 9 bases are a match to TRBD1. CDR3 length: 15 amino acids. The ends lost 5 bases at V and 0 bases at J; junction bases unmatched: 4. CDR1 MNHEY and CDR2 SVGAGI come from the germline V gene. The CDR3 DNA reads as TGTGCCAGCAGTAACAGGGGGCCTTACCAAGAGACCCAGTACTTC. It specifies CASSNRGPYQETQYF.

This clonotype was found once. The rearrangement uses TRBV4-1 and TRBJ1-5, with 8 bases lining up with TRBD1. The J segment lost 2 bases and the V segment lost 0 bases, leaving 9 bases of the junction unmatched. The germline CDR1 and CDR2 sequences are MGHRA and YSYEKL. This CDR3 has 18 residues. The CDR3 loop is CASSQEPTPGQGNQPQHF. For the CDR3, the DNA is TGCGCCAGCAGCCAAGAACCTACTCCGGGACAGGGCAATCAGCCCCAGCATTTT.

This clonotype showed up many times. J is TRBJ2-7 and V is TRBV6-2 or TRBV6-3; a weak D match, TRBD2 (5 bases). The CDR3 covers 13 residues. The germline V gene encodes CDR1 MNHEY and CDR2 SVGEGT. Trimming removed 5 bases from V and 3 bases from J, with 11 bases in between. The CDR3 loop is CASSPPTIYEQYF. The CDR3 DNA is TGTGCCAGCAGTCCACCGACTATCTACGAGCAGTACTTC.

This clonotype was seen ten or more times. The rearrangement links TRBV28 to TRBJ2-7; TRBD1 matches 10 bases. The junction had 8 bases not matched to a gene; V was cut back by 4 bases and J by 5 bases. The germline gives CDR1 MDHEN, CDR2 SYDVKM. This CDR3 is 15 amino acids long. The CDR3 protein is CASSSPGQGNNEQYF. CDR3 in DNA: TGTGCCAGCAGTTCCCCGGGACAGGGGAACAACGAGCAGTACTTC.

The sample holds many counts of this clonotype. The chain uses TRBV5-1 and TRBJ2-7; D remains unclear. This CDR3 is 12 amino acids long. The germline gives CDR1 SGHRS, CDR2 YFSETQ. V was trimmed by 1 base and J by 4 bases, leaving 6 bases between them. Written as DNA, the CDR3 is TGCGCCAGCAGCTTGACCAGATACGAGCAGTACTTC. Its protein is CASSLTRYEQYF.

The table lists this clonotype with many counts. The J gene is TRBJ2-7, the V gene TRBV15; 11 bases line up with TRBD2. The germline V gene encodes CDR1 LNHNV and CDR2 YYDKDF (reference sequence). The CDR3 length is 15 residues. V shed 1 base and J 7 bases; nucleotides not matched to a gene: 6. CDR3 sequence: CATSRASGGSEEQYF. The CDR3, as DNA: TGTGCCACCAGCAGAGCTAGCGGGGGGTCTGAGGAGCAGTACTTC.

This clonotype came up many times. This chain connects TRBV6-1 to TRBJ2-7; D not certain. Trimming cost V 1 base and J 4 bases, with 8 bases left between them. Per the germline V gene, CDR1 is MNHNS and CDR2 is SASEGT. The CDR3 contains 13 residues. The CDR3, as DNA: TGTGCCAGCAGTGAAGGTATGGATTACGAGCAGTACTTC. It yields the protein CASSEGMDYEQYF.

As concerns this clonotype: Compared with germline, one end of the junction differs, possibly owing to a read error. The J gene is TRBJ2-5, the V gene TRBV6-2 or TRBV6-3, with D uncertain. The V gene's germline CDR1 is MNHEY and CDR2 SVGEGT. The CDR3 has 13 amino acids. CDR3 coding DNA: TGTGCCAGCAGTTACCCCACGGACCGCCGGCTGGACTTC. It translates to CASSYPTDRRLDF.

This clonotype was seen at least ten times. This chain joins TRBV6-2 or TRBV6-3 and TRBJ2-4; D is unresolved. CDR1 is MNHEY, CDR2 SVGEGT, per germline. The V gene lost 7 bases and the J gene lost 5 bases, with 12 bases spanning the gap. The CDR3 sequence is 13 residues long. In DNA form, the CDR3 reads TGTGCCAGCACCCTAGAAGGAGAAAACATTCAGTACTTC. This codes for CASTLEGENIQYF.

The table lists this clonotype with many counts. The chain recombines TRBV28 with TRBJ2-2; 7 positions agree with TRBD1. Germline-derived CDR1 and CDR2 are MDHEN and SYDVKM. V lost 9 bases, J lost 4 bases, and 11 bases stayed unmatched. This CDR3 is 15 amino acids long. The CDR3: CASKPTGVATGELFF. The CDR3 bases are TGTGCCAGTAAGCCTACAGGGGTCGCCACCGGGGAGCTGTTTTTT.

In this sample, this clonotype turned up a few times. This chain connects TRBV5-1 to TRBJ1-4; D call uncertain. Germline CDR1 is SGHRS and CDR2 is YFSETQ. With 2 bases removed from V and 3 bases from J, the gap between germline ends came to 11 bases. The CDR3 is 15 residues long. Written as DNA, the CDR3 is TGCGCCAGCAGCTTAATGGCCTCGGCTAATGAAAAACTGTTTTTT. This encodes CASSLMASANEKLFF.

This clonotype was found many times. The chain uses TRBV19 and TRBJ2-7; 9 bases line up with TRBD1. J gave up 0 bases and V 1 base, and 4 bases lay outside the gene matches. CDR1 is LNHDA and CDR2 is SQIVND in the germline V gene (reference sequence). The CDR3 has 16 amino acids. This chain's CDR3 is CASSIAGTGTSYEQYF. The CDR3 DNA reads TGTGCCAGTAGTATAGCCGGGACAGGGACCTCCTACGAGCAGTACTTC.